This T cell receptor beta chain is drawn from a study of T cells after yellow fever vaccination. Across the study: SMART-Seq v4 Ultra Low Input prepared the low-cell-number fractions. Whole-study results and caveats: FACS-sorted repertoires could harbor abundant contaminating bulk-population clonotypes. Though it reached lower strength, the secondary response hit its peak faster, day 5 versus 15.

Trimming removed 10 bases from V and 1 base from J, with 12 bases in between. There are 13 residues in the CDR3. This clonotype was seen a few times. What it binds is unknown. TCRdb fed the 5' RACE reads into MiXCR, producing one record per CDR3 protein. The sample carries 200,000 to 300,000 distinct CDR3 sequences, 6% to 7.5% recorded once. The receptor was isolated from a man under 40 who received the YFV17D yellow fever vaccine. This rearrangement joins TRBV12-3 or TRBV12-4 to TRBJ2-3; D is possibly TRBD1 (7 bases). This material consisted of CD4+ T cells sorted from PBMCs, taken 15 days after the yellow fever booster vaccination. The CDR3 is CATSGGRTDTQYF. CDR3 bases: TGTGCCACCTCAGGGGGGCGCACAGATACGCAGTATTTT.